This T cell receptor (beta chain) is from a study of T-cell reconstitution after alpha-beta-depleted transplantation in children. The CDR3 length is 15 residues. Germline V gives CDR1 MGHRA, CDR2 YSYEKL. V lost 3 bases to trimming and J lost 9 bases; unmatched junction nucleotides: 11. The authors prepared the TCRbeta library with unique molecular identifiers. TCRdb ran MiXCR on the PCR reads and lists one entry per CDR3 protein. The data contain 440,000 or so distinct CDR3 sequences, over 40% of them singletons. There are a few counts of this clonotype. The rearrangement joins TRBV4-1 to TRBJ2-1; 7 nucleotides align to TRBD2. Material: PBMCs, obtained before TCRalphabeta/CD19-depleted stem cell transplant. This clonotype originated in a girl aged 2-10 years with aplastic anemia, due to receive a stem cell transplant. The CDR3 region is CASSHTGEGLGEQFF. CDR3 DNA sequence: TGCGCCAGCAGCCACACGGGGGAGGGCTTGGGTGAGCAGTTCTTC.